A single sample gave rise to the 12 T cell receptor beta chains below, sequenced in a study of cytomegalovirus exposure and HLA in healthy donors. Primers included in the PCR were 60 Vbeta and 13 Jbeta primers. Profiled with immunoSEQ multiplex PCR; TCRdb holds only in-frame clones, not every one. The data contain some 150,000 clones, over 80% of them singletons. The sequenced sample was PBMCs. These receptor sequences come from a female donor in good health and CMV-seronegative.

The rearrangement joins TRBV5-5 to TRBJ2-7; TRBD1 is a possible D gene (6 bases). This CDR3 region has 14 residues. The germline CDR1 and CDR2 sequences are SGHKS and YYEKEE (reference sequence). V dropped 2 bases and J dropped 5 bases, with 14 bases sitting between them. CDR3 coding DNA: TGTGCCAGCAGCTTCTTTGCAGGGGCCGACGAGCAGTACTTC. The encoded protein is CASSFFAGADEQYF.

The chain combines TRBV9 with TRBJ2-3, with D unresolved. The CDR3 runs to 14 residues. The V end was cut by 4 bases, the J end by 1 base, with 10 bases between. From germline, CDR1 is SGDLS and CDR2 YYNGEE. CDR3 region: CASSHSSGTDTQYF. CDR3 DNA: TGTGCCAGCAGCCACTCGAGCGGCACAGATACGCAGTATTTT.

The rearrangement joins TRBV2 to TRBJ2-1; D unresolved. This CDR3 is built from 11 residues. The V and J ends lost 7 bases and 5 bases respectively, with 6 bases between them. Germline V lookup: CDR1 SNHLY, CDR2 FYNNEI. The CDR3 is CASKLHNEQFF. The CDR3 bases are TGTGCCAGCAAACTACACAATGAGCAGTTCTTC. Supplemented by reference TRBV2 and TRBJ2-1, the full variable domain reads EPEVTQTPSHQVTQMGQEVILRCVPISNHLYFYWYRQILGQKVEFLVSFYNNEISEKSEIFDDQFSVERPDGSNFTLKIRSTKLEDSAMYFCASKLHNEQFFGPGTRLTVL.

V gene TRBV14 combines with J gene TRBJ2-7; D possibly corresponds to TRBD2 (5 bases). The CDR3 runs 13 residues. CDR1 SGHDN and CDR2 FVKESK come from the germline V gene. Trimming left V 6 bases short and J 3 bases short, with 12 bases between. Here the CDR3 reads CASRPGNSYEQYF. The CDR3 nucleotides are TGTGCCAGCAGACCCGGGAACAGCTACGAGCAGTACTTC.

V usage is TRBV6-1 and J usage is TRBJ1-5; D gene unclear. Germline values: CDR1 MNHNS, CDR2 SASEGT. This CDR3 contains 14 residues. V dropped 4 bases and J dropped 6 bases, with 13 bases sitting between them. The CDR3 is CASSVGARGQPQHF. The CDR3 DNA follows: TGTGCCAGCAGTGTGGGAGCCAGAGGTCAGCCCCAGCATTTT.

This clone was recorded a few times. V usage is TRBV30 and J usage is TRBJ2-1; maybe TRBD1 (6 bases). The germline CDR1 and CDR2 sequences are GTSNPN and SVGIG (reference sequence). The CDR3 is made up of 17 amino acids. The V end was cut by 4 bases, the J end by 5 bases, with 24 bases between. The CDR3 reads CAWTAARGGGWNNEQFF. The CDR3 nucleotides are TGTGCCTGGACCGCCGCCAGGGGTGGGGGCTGGAACAATGAGCAGTTCTTC.

The gene calls are TRBV13 and TRBJ2-7; D ambiguous. Trimming shortened V by 0 bases and J by 1 base, and 13 bases separated the two germline ends. CDR3 size: 16 residues. The germline V gene encodes CDR1 PRHDT and CDR2 FYEKMQ (reference sequence). The CDR3 sequence: CASSLGSTTLSYEQYF. The CDR3 nucleotides are TGTGCCAGCAGCTTAGGTTCTACTACCCTTTCCTACGAGCAGTACTTC. Based on the CDR3 plus reference TRBV13 and TRBJ2-7, the full variable domain is AAGVIQSPRHLIKEKRETATLKCYPIPRHDTVYWYQQGPGQDPQFLISFYEKMQSDKGSIPDRFSAQQFSDYHSELNMSSLELGDSALYFCASSLGSTTLSYEQYFGPGTRLTVT.

V usage is TRBV5-1 and J usage is TRBJ2-7; D is perhaps TRBD2 (7 bases). Germline assignment: CDR1 SGHRS and CDR2 YFSETQ. The CDR3 contains 17 residues. The ends were cut back, 4 bases at V and 3 bases at J, with 23 bases in the middle. The CDR3 region is CASSTQRGGAGGYEQYF. CDR3 DNA: TGCGCCAGCAGCACTCAAAGGGGGGGGGCCGGGGGCTACGAGCAGTACTTC.

The V and J genes are TRBV28 and TRBJ1-1; D is unclear. This CDR3 spans 17 amino acids. Germline CDR1 MDHEN, CDR2 SYDVKM. Trimming left V 6 bases short and J 7 bases short, with 27 bases between. The CDR3 sequence: CASRPPGVMGDVIEAFF. The CDR3 DNA sequence: TGTGCCAGCAGGCCCCCCGGGGTGATGGGTGATGTAATTGAAGCTTTCTTT.

The chain is built from TRBV19 and TRBJ2-1, with unresolved D. V shed 1 base and J shed 0 bases, with 13 bases lying between them. Germline CDR1 reads LNHDA; CDR2 reads SQIVND (reference sequence). The CDR3 contains 17 residues. As DNA, the CDR3 is TGTGCCAGTAGTATAGCTCCCACCATCAGCTCCTACAATGAGCAGTTCTTC. This codes for CASSIAPTISSYNEQFF.

This chain connects TRBV7-9 to TRBJ2-2; possible D gene TRBD1, 5 bases. V shed 3 bases and J shed 4 bases, with 15 bases lying between them. Per the germline V gene, CDR1 is SEHNR and CDR2 is FQNEAQ (reference sequence). The CDR3 has 16 amino acids. This CDR3 reads CASSLAPGLATGELFF. As DNA, the CDR3 is TGTGCCAGCAGCTTGGCGCCAGGGTTAGCCACCGGGGAGCTGTTTTTT.

The chain is built from TRBV29-1 and TRBJ2-7, with 9 bases that match TRBD2. Germline values: CDR1 SQVTM, CDR2 ANQGSEA. CDR3 size: 13 residues. J lost 3 bases, V lost 6 bases, and 6 bases had no gene match. DNA of the CDR3: TGCAGCGTGGCTAGCGGGACTAACTACGAGCAGTACTTC. Translating gives CSVASGTNYEQYF.